A selection of T cell receptor beta chains follows, all from one sample in a study of OX40 agonist ivuxolimab in advanced cancers. Libraries were prepared by immunoSEQ multiplex PCR; TCRdb keeps only in-frame clonotypes and omits some of them. The sample has 45,000 to 60,000 clones; about four fifths are singletons. The sample in question was CD4+ or CD8+ T cells sorted from blood, obtained in a trial of the OX40 agonist ivuxolimab. These receptors were obtained from an adult with an advanced solid tumor such as melanoma, head and neck, liver or kidney cancer. The CDR3 runs from the conserved cysteine through the conserved F or W. The D gene is left open where the match is weak. Clone size appears in some rows only: once, few, many, or a class for an expanded clone.

NA | TRBJ1-3 | 15 | NA | TRBV10-3 | CAISEGQVAGNTIYF | TGTGCCATCAGTGAAGGGCAGGTTGCTGGAAACACCATATATTTT
NA | TRBJ1-4 | 11 | NA | TRBV12-5 | CARPPRVKLFF | TGTGCTAGGCCCCCCAGGGTAAAACTGTTTTTT
NA | TRBJ1-2 | 14 | NA | TRBV7-9 | CASSLENTPYGYTF | TGTGCCAGCAGCTTAGAAAACACACCGTATGGCTACACCTTC
NA | TRBJ2-7 | 13 | TRBD1 | TRBV7-2 | CASSRDRVNEQYF | TGTGCCAGCAGCCGGGACAGGGTGAACGAGCAGTACTTC
NA | TRBJ1-2 | 15 | NA | TRBV28 | CASSTSGGANYGYTF | TGTGCCAGCAGTACCTCGGGGGGGGCTAACTATGGCTACACCTTC
NA | TRBJ2-7 | 14 | NA | TRBV7-2 | CASSLPPIGYEQYF | TGTGCCAGCAGCTTACCCCCCATCGGCTACGAGCAGTACTTC
NA | TRBJ1-1 | 14 | NA | TRBV4-2 | CASSQEGEIAEAFF | TGTGCCAGCAGCCAGGAGGGGGAAATTGCTGAAGCTTTCTTT
NA | TRBJ1-1 | 15 | NA | TRBV7-2 | CASSTPGVGGTEAFF | TGTGCCAGCAGCACCCCAGGGGTAGGAGGCACTGAAGCTTTCTTT
NA | TRBJ2-1 | 15 | NA | TRBV5-4 | CASSSPRGSYNEQFF | TGTGCCAGCAGCTCACCCCGGGGCTCCTACAATGAGCAGTTCTTC
NA | TRBJ1-1 | 14 | NA | TRBV6-5 | CASRGGQWNTEAFF | TGTGCCAGCAGGGGTGGACAGTGGAACACTGAAGCTTTCTTT
NA | TRBJ2-7 | 13 | NA | TRBV9 | CASSPPSTYEQYF | TGTGCCAGCAGCCCCCCGTCGACCTACGAGCAGTACTTC
few | TRBJ1-5 | 16 | NA | TRBV5-6 | CASSSLTRGGDGAQHF | TGTGCCAGCAGCTCCTTAACCCGGGGGGGGGACGGGGCCCAGCATTTT
NA | TRBJ1-3 | 15 | NA | TRBV7-8 | CASRGTPSSGNTIYF | TGTGCCAGCAGGGGGACACCGAGCTCTGGAAACACCATATATTTT
NA | TRBJ2-1 | 14 | NA | TRBV30 | CAWSTGGGNDEQFF | TGTGCCTGGAGTACCGGAGGAGGGAACGATGAGCAGTTCTTC
NA | TRBJ1-3 | 14 | NA | TRBV30 | CAWSWGRMGNTIYF | TGTGCCTGGAGTTGGGGGCGAATGGGAAACACCATATATTTT
NA | TRBJ2-1 | 14 | NA | TRBV27 | CASSLGRGVDEQFF | TGTGCCAGCAGTTTAGGCAGGGGGGTCGATGAGCAGTTCTTC
once | TRBJ2-2 | 14 | NA | TRBV6-1 | CASRKVLDPGELLF | TGTGCCAGCAGGAAGGTCTTAGATCCCGGGGAGCTGCTTTTT
NA | TRBJ2-7 | 13 | NA | TRBV18 | CASSPRSSYEQYF | TGTGCCAGCTCACCCCGGAGCTCCTACGAGCAGTACTTC
NA | TRBJ2-5 | 14 | NA | TRBV5-6 | CASSFRGLGETQYF | TGTGCCAGCAGCTTCCGGGGGTTAGGAGAGACCCAGTACTTC
NA | TRBJ2-5 | 11 | NA | TRBV29-1 | CSAARQETQYF | TGCAGCGCTGCCCGGCAAGAGACCCAGTACTTC
NA | TRBJ1-2 | 14 | NA | TRBV10-3 | CAISDGDTASGYTF | TGTGCCATCAGTGATGGGGATACTGCTAGTGGCTACACCTTC
medium-sized | TRBJ2-3 | 15 | TRBD2 | TRBV2 | CASRQTSANTDTQYF | TGTGCCAGCAGGCAGACTAGCGCGAACACAGATACGCAGTATTTT
NA | TRBJ2-1 | 13 | NA | TRBV15 | CATNRDRYNEQFF | TGTGCCACCAACCGGGACCGTTACAATGAGCAGTTCTTC
NA | TRBJ2-2 | 17 | TRBD2 | TRBV11-1 | CASSLVQGTTLAGELFF | TGTGCCAGCAGCTTAGTCCAAGGGACTACCTTGGCCGGGGAGCTGTTTTTT
few | TRBJ2-2 | 15 | NA | TRBV30 | CAWSVGGAHTGELFF | TGTGCCTGGAGTGTGGGGGGGGCTCACACCGGGGAGCTGTTTTTT
NA | TRBJ2-3 | 11 | NA | TRBV6-6 | CASSNTDTQYF | TGTGCCAGCAGTAACACAGATACGCAGTATTTT
NA | TRBJ2-4 | 20 | TRBD2 | TRBV30 | CAWSVLGGGTLGIAKNIQYF | TGTGCCTGGAGTGTCCTCGGCGGGGGGACCCTGGGGATAGCCAAAAACATTCAGTACTTC
NA | TRBJ2-3 | 15 | NA | TRBV19 | CAVGRGGGSTDTQYF | TGTGCCGTTGGCCGGGGCGGGGGCTCCACAGATACGCAGTATTTT
NA | TRBJ2-1 | 20 | TRBD2 | TRBV18 | CASSPPGLAGGLYSYNEQFF | TGTGCCAGCTCACCACCGGGACTAGCGGGGGGCCTTTACTCCTACAATGAGCAGTTCTTC
NA | TRBJ1-1 | 13 | TRBD1 | TRBV18 | CASSPDGQGEAFF | TGTGCCAGCTCACCAGACGGACAGGGAGAAGCTTTCTTT
NA | TRBJ1-6 | 16 | TRBD1 | TRBV2 | CASSEAGTEYNSPLHF | TGTGCCAGCAGTGAAGCGGGGACAGAATATAATTCACCCCTCCACTTT
NA | TRBJ2-7 | 13 | NA | TRBV14 | CASSPPSSYEQYF | TGTGCCAGCAGCCCCCCCAGCTCCTACGAGCAGTACTTC
NA | TRBJ1-1 | 12 | NA | TRBV5-1 | CASSPGQLEAFF | TGCGCCAGCAGCCCCGGACAGCTTGAAGCTTTCTTT
NA | TRBJ2-5 | 16 | NA | TRBV7-8 | CASSLESGLPQETQYF | TGTGCCAGCAGCTTAGAATCAGGGTTGCCCCAAGAGACCCAGTACTTC
NA | TRBJ2-3 | 17 | NA | TRBV4-1 | CASSQPSILANTDTQYF | TGCGCCAGCAGCCAACCCTCTATCCTAGCGAACACAGATACGCAGTATTTT
NA | TRBJ2-3 | 14 | NA | TRBV7-6 | CASSLGASTFTQYF | TGTGCCAGCAGCTTAGGGGCATCTACCTTTACGCAGTATTTT
NA | TRBJ2-7 | 13 | TRBD2 | TRBV11-3 | CASSLSGSYEQYF | TGTGCCAGCAGCCTGAGCGGGAGCTACGAGCAGTACTTC
NA | TRBJ2-2 | 11 | NA | TRBV2 | CASRRAGELFF | TGTGCCAGCAGGCGCGCCGGGGAGCTGTTTTTT
NA | TRBJ2-5 | 16 | NA | TRBV11-2 | CASSLDQGAGGETQYF | TGTGCCAGCAGCTTAGATCAGGGGGCGGGAGGGGAGACCCAGTACTTC
NA | TRBJ1-2 | 16 | NA | TRBV7-2 | CASSLAVIGREDGYTF | TGTGCCAGCAGCTTAGCGGTAATCGGCAGGGAGGATGGCTACACCTTC
NA | TRBJ1-1 | 13 | NA | TRBV12-1 | CASSFTGGLEAFF | TGTGCCAGCAGCTTTACAGGGGGCTTAGAAGCTTTCTTT
NA | TRBJ2-3 | 14 | TRBD2 | TRBV6-1 | CASMKLAGADTQYF | TGTGCCAGCATGAAACTAGCGGGAGCAGATACGCAGTATTTT
few | TRBJ1-2 | 12 | NA | TRBV2 | CASRPALQGYTF | TGTGCCAGCAGGCCGGCTCTGCAGGGCTACACCTTC
NA | TRBJ2-7 | 14 | TRBD2 | TRBV18 | CASSPGTSGNEQYF | TGTGCCAGCTCACCGGGGACTAGCGGAAACGAGCAGTACTTC
few | TRBJ1-2 | 10 | NA | TRBV2 | CASSDNGYTF | TGTGCCAGCAGTGACAATGGCTACACCTTC
NA | TRBJ1-1 | 14 | TRBD1 | TRBV6-5 | CASSYWGDSSKAFF | TGTGCCAGCAGTTACTGGGGGGACAGCTCTAAAGCTTTCTTT
NA | TRBJ1-2 | 15 | NA | TRBV5-5 | CASSLAGSSNYGYTF | TGTGCCAGCAGCTTGGCGGGGAGCTCTAACTATGGCTACACCTTC
NA | TRBJ1-1 | 14 | NA | TRBV2 | CASRDGGWNTEAFF | TGTGCCAGCAGGGATGGGGGTTGGAACACTGAAGCTTTCTTT
NA | TRBJ2-5 | 13 | NA | TRBV6-6 | CASSPTGKETQYF | TGTGCCAGCAGTCCTACAGGAAAAGAGACCCAGTACTTC
NA | TRBJ1-6 | 15 | NA | TRBV30 | CAWSEGGSNNSPLHF | TGTGCCTGGAGTGAGGGAGGATCCAATAATTCACCCCTCCACTTT
NA | TRBJ2-7 | 13 | TRBD1 | TRBV27 | CASTFRTGYEQYF | TGTGCCAGCACCTTTCGGACAGGCTACGAGCAGTACTTC
NA | TRBJ2-7 | 16 | NA | TRBV4-2 | CASSQEVRSVPYEQYF | TGTGCCAGCAGCCAAGAGGTTAGGTCTGTCCCCTACGAGCAGTACTTC
NA | TRBJ2-5 | 16 | TRBD2 | TRBV5-1 | CASSPGTSGPAETQYF | TGCGCCAGCAGCCCCGGGACTAGCGGACCAGCGGAGACCCAGTACTTC
few | TRBJ2-3 | 15 | NA | TRBV4-3 | CASSQYRVSTDTQYF | TGCGCCAGCAGCCAATACAGGGTCAGCACAGATACGCAGTATTTT
NA | TRBJ2-3 | 15 | TRBD1 | TRBV18 | CASSPGQGEYSTQYF | TGTGCCAGCTCACCAGGACAGGGGGAATATAGTACGCAGTATTTT
medium-sized | TRBJ1-3 | 11 | NA | TRBV20-1 | CGAGVKNTIYF | TGCGGAGCTGGGGTGAAAAACACCATATATTTT
NA | TRBJ2-1 | 15 | TRBD1 | TRBV10-3 | CAISDRGQGEDEQFF | TGTGCCATCAGTGACCGGGGACAGGGGGAGGATGAGCAGTTCTTC